The 12 T cell receptor beta chains in this list originate from one sample, sequenced in a study of cytotoxic CD8 clonotypes in ibrutinib-treated CLL. The protocol was immunoSEQ multiplex PCR, while the TCRdb copy is restricted to in-frame clones and leaves out a portion. This table has approximately 13,000 clones, roughly 70% appearing once. The specimen comprised PBMCs, sampled before ibrutinib treatment. The receptors were sampled from a human donor with chronic lymphocytic leukemia.

The V call is TRBV7-9, the J call TRBJ2-1; TRBD2 agrees at 8 bases. The CDR3 is 13 residues long. V lost 7 bases, J lost 8 bases, and 7 bases stayed unmatched. Germline assignment: CDR1 SEHNR and CDR2 FQNEAQ (reference sequence). The CDR3 reads CASTLPAGDEQFF. CDR3 sequence (DNA): TGTGCCAGCACCTTGCCAGCGGGAGATGAGCAGTTCTTC.

The rearrangement joins TRBV6-5 to TRBJ2-7, with a tentative D call TRBD2 (6 bases). Trimming removed 0 bases at V and 2 bases at J, with 14 bases between. Germline V gene data show CDR1 as MNHEY and CDR2 as SVGAGI. The length of the CDR3 is 16 residues. CDR3 loop: CASSYSAAGGAYEQYF. The CDR3 bases are TGTGCCAGCAGTTACTCGGCGGCCGGGGGTGCCTACGAGCAGTACTTC.

The V gene is TRBV28, the J gene TRBJ1-4, with D tentatively TRBD1 (5 bases). This CDR3 comprises 15 residues. In germline, CDR1 is MDHEN, CDR2 SYDVKM. Deletions cut 3 bases from V and 1 base from J, with 9 bases between. The CDR3 DNA follows: TGTGCCAGCAGTTTTTGGGGGTTAACTAATGAAAAACTGTTTTTT. Protein product: CASSFWGLTNEKLFF.

The V and J genes are TRBV18 and TRBJ2-7, with D uncertain. The CDR3 length is 15 residues. Germline CDR1 reads KGHSH; CDR2 reads LQKENI. V dropped 4 bases and J dropped 1 base, with 14 bases sitting between them. The CDR3 DNA reads as TGTGCCAGCTCACTTCGCCCGACCGGTTCCTACGAGCAGTACTTC. Its protein product is CASSLRPTGSYEQYF. Combining the CDR3 with reference TRBV18 and TRBJ2-7 gives the whole variable domain NAGVMQNPRHLVRRRGQEARLRCSPMKGHSHVYWYRQLPEEGLKFMVYLQKENIIDESGMPKERFSAEFPKEGPSILRIQQVVRGDSAAYFCASSLRPTGSYEQYFGPGTRLTVT.

V gene TRBV27 combines with J gene TRBJ2-1; the D gene is possibly TRBD2 (6 bases). Germline lookup yields CDR1 MNHEY and CDR2 SMNVEV (reference sequence). Trimming removed 6 bases at V and 7 bases at J, with 10 bases between. This CDR3 contains 12 residues. The CDR3 DNA reads as TGTGCCAGCAGGGAGGGGCCGAATGAGCAGTTCTTC. Translation gives CASREGPNEQFF.

The chain recombines TRBV14 with TRBJ2-7; D is uncertain. The CDR3 covers 16 residues. Germline V gives CDR1 SGHDN, CDR2 FVKESK. Trimming took off 0 bases at V and 2 bases at J, with 14 bases between the two ends. As DNA, the CDR3 is TGTGCCAGCAGCCAAGATCTTGGAACCGCAACCTACGAGCAGTACTTC. As protein: CASSQDLGTATYEQYF.

Here the CDR3 DNA reads TGTGCCAGCAGCGTAGGAGGGGAAAGCGAGCAGTACTTC. This gives the protein CASSVGGESEQYF. The genes are TRBV9 and TRBJ2-7; D is tentatively TRBD1 or TRBD2 (5 bases each). Germline CDR1 SGDLS, CDR2 YYNGEE. V was shortened by 0 bases and J by 6 bases, with 10 bases between the two germline ends. This CDR3 is 13 amino acids long.

This chain uses TRBV5-1 with TRBJ2-6; D gene uncertain. The CDR3 contains 15 residues. The V end lost 0 bases, the J end lost 0 bases, and 4 bases lay between the germline ends. Germline CDR1 is SGHRS and CDR2 is YFSETQ. The CDR3 nucleotides read TGCGCCAGCAGCTTGGTATCCTCTGGGGCCAACGTCCTGACTTTC. As protein: CASSLVSSGANVLTF.

J is TRBJ1-2 and V is TRBV19; 8 positions match TRBD1. Germline V gives CDR1 LNHDA, CDR2 SQIVND (reference sequence). This CDR3 is built from 13 residues. Losses at the gene ends were 10 bases for V and 6 bases for J; bases not matched to a gene: 10. As DNA, the CDR3 is TGTGCCACGGAATCGGACAGGGCGGATGGCTACACCTTC. This translates into CATESDRADGYTF.

This clone was observed a few times. The V and J genes are TRBV19 and TRBJ1-1; D is perhaps TRBD1 (6 bases). Trimming stripped 4 bases from V and 8 bases from J, with 17 bases between. CDR3 size: 14 residues. From germline, CDR1 is LNHDA and CDR2 SQIVND (reference sequence). The CDR3 nucleotides are TGTGCCAGTAGTACCCGGGTTGGGGGCCCCGAAGCTTTCTTT. Translation gives CASSTRVGGPEAFF.

The V gene is TRBV7-2, the J gene TRBJ1-3; D call uncertain. V was trimmed by 6 bases and J by 0 bases, leaving 6 bases between them. The germline CDR1 and CDR2 sequences are SGHTA and FQGNSA. CDR3 length: 13 residues. This CDR3 reads CASSTASGNTIYF. The CDR3 region has the DNA TGTGCCAGCAGTACCGCCTCTGGAAACACCATATATTTT. Supplemented by reference TRBV7-2 and TRBJ1-3, the full variable domain reads GAGVSQSPSNKVTEKGKDVELRCDPISGHTALYWYRQSLGQGLEFLIYFQGNSAPDKSGLPSDRFSAERTGGSVSTLTIQRTQQEDSAVYLCASSTASGNTIYFGEGSWLTVV.

This clone was observed a handful of times. The CDR3 sequence is CASSSQGGANYEQYF. The CDR3 nucleotides are TGCGCCAGCAGCTCCCAGGGGGGGGCCAACTACGAGCAGTACTTC. The V and J genes are TRBV5-1 and TRBJ2-7, with D perhaps assigned TRBD1 or TRBD2 (7 bases each). This CDR3 is 15 amino acids long. V was clipped by 3 bases and J by 3 bases, with 16 bases between them. Germline CDR1 SGHRS, CDR2 YFSETQ.